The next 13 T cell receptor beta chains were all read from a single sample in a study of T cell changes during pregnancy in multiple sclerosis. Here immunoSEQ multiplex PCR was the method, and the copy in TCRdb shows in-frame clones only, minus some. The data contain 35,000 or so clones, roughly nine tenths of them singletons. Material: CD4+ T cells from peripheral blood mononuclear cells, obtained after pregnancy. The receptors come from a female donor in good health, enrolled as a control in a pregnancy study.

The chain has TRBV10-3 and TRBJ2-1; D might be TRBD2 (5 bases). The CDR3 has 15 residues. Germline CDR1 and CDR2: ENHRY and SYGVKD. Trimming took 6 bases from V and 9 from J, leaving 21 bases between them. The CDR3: CAIRVPSTAVGEQFF. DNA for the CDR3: TGTGCCATCAGAGTACCTAGCACCGCGGTAGGTGAGCAGTTCTTC.

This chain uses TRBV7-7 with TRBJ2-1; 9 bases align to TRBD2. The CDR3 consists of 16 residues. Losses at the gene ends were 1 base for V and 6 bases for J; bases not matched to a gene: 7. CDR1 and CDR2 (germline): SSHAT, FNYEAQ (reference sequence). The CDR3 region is CASSLEAGLAGNEQFF. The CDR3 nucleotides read TGTGCCAGCAGCTTAGAGGCGGGACTAGCCGGCAATGAGCAGTTCTTC. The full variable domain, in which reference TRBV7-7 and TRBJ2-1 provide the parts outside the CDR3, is GAGVSQSPRYKVTKRGQDVTLRCDPISSHATLYWYQQALGQGPEFLTYFNYEAQPDKSGLPSDRFSAERPEGSISTLTIQRTEQRDSAMYRCASSLEAGLAGNEQFFGPGTRLTVL.

The CDR3 DNA is TGTGCCAGCCACGGACTAGCGGGAGGCACCTACAATGAGCAGTTCTTC. Protein: CASHGLAGGTYNEQFF. This chain links TRBV5-4 with TRBJ2-1; 14 nucleotides line up with TRBD2. Germline assignment: CDR1 SGHNT and CDR2 YYREEE (reference sequence). CDR3 length: 16 amino acids. With V trimmed by 7 bases and J by 2 bases, 5 bases remained unmatched.

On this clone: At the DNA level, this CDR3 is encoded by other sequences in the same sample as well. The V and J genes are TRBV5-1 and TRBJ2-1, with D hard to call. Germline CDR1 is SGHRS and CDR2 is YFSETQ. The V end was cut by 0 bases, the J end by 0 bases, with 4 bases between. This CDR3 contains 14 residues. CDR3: CASSLGSSYNEQFF. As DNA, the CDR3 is TGCGCCAGCAGCTTGGGGAGCTCCTACAATGAGCAGTTCTTC. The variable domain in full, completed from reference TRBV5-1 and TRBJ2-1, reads KAGVTQTPRYLIKTRGQQVTLSCSPISGHRSVSWYQQTPGQGLQFLFEYFSETQRNKGNFPGRFSGRQFSNSRSEMNVSTLELGDSALYLCASSLGSSYNEQFFGPGTRLTVL.

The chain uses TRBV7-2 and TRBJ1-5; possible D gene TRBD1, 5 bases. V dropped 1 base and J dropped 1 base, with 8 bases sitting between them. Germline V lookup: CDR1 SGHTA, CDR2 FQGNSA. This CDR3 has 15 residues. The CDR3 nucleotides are TGTGCCAGCAGCTTAGGCCGACAGAGCAATCAGCCCCAGCATTTT. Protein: CASSLGRQSNQPQHF.

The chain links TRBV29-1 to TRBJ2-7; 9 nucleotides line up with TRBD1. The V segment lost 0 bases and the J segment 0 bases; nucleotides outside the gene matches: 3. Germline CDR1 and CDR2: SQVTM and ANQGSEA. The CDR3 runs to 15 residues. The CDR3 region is CSVEDGTGSSYEQYF. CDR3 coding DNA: TGCAGCGTTGAAGACGGGACAGGGAGCTCCTACGAGCAGTACTTC.

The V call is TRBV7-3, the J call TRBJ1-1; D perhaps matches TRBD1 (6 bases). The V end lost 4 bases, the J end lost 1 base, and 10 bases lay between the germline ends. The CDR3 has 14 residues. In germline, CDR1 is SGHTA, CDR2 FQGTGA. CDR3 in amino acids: CASSSTGGNTEAFF. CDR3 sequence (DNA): TGTGCCAGCAGCTCGACAGGTGGGAACACTGAAGCTTTCTTT.

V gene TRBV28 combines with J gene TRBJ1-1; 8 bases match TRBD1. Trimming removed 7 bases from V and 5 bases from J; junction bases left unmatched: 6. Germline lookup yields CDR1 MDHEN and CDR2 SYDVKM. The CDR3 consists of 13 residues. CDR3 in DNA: TGTGCCAGCACCACCGGACAGGGAACTGAAGCTTTCTTT. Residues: CASTTGQGTEAFF.

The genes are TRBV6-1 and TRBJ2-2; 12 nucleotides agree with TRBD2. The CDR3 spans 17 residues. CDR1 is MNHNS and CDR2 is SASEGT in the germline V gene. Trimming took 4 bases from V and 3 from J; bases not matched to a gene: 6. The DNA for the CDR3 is TGTGCCAGCAGTGCCCTAGCGGGAGGGGGTGACACCGGGGAGCTGTTTTTT. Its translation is CASSALAGGGDTGELFF.

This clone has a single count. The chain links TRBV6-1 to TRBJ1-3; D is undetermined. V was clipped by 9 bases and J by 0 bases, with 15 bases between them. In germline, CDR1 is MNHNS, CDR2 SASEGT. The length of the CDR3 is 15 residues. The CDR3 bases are TGTGCCAGACGCCTTCAACAGCTCTCTGGAAACACCATATATTTT. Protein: CARRLQQLSGNTIYF.

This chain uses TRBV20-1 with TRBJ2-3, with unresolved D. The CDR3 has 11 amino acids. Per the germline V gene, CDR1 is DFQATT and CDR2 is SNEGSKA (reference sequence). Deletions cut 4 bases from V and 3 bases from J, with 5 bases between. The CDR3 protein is CSATLTDTQYF. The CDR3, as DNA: TGCAGTGCTACATTGACAGATACGCAGTATTTT.

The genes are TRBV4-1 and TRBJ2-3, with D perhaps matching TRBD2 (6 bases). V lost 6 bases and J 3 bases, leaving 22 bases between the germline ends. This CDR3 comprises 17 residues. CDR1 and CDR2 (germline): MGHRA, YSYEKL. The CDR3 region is CASSHPRTAGTTDTQYF. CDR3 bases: TGCGCCAGCAGTCATCCACGGACTGCCGGGACTACAGATACGCAGTATTTT.

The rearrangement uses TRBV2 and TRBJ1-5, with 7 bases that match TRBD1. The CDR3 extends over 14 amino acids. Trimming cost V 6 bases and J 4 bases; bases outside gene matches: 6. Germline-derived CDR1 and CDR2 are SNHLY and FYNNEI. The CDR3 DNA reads TGTGCCAGCAGGGAGGACAGGAGGAATCAGCCCCAGCATTTT. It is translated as CASREDRRNQPQHF.